This T cell receptor (beta chain) came from a study of blood T cell repertoires in COVID-19. On the study more broadly: Donors in the United States, Italy and Spain gave samples during acute or convalescent COVID-19. The cDNA or gDNA used as material had been derived from T cells, B-cell-depleted T cells, or PBMCs.

Trimming took 6 bases from V and 9 from J, leaving 9 bases between them. Germline CDR1 reads KGHSH; CDR2 reads LQKENI. The CDR3 extends over 11 amino acids. Adults between roughly 18 and 95 years of age took part from 24 US areas. Sequencing was performed with immunoSEQ multiplex PCR; in TCRdb, only in-frame clones are kept and a portion is missing. The table lists a few hundred thousand clones, roughly 85% of them singletons. Specimen: PBMCs or T cells enriched from blood (not recorded which). This clonotype originated in a middle-aged woman with acute COVID-19. The chain employs TRBV18 and TRBJ1-5; a possible D gene is TRBD1 (5 bases). The DNA of the CDR3 is TGTGCCAGCTCGGCCGGGGGGCCCCAGCATTTT. It encodes CASSAGGPQHF.